The 21 T cell receptor beta chains in this list originate from one sample, sequenced in a study of T cell repertoires in cytomegalovirus infection. TCRdb analysed the reads with MiXCR anew, one entry per CDR3 protein. The table shows roughly 920,000 distinct CDR3 sequences, with less than 40% occurring only once. Antigens for these TCRs are unknown. The sample here was cultured CD8+ T cells from PBMCs, taken from culture after CMV antigen stimulation. The receptor set was obtained from a human donor in good health (CMV status not recorded). Some clones in this sample may be carry-over from other donors' samples.

Only a few counts were recorded for this clonotype. The chain employs TRBV4-2 and TRBJ2-3; 7 nucleotides match TRBD2. Germline CDR1 LGHNA, CDR2 YNFKEQ. The CDR3 sequence is 16 residues long. Trimming removed 0 bases from V and 7 bases from J; junction bases left unmatched: 10. The CDR3 sequence: CASSQDRGDAWNTQYF. The CDR3 DNA is TGTGCCAGCAGCCAAGACCGGGGGGACGCTTGGAATACGCAGTATTTT.

This clonotype has only a few counts. This chain uses TRBV20-1 with TRBJ1-5; D gene unclear. V was pared by 3 bases and J by 2 bases, with 8 bases between. Germline V gene lookup returns CDR1 DFQATT and CDR2 SNEGSKA (reference sequence). The CDR3 is made up of 13 amino acids. The CDR3 DNA reads TGCAGTGCTAGCAGTGAGGGCAATCAGCCCCAGCATTTT. Translating it yields CSASSEGNQPQHF.

This chain joins TRBV12-3 or TRBV12-4 and TRBJ2-7, with D possibly matching TRBD2 (5 bases). The CDR3 length is 15 residues. V was cut by 5 bases and J by 1 base, with 15 bases left in between. CDR3 residues: CASSPGFNPSYEQYF. DNA of the CDR3: TGTGCCAGCAGTCCGGGGTTCAACCCTTCCTACGAGCAGTACTTC.

This clonotype was observed many times. The chain links TRBV28 to TRBJ1-4, with TRBD1 matching over 9 bases. This CDR3 has 16 residues. Germline V gene data show CDR1 as MDHEN and CDR2 as SYDVKM. V shed 5 bases and J 1 base; nucleotides not matched to a gene: 5. The CDR3: CASSTPGQGTNEKLFF. CDR3 sequence (DNA): TGTGCCAGCAGTACTCCGGGACAGGGAACTAATGAAAAACTGTTTTTT.

The table lists this clonotype with many counts. The J gene is TRBJ2-7, the V gene TRBV7-8; TRBD2 agrees at 8 bases. Trimming took 5 bases from V and 3 from J; bases not matched to a gene: 6. CDR1 is SGHVS, CDR2 FQNEAQ, per germline. The CDR3 runs 14 residues. CDR3 sequence (DNA): TGTGCCAGCAGCCCCAGGGCGGGGGGCTACGAGCAGTACTTC. Protein product: CASSPRAGGYEQYF.

The rearrangement uses TRBV2 and TRBJ2-5, with unresolved D. Trimming took off 0 bases at V and 4 bases at J, with 12 bases between the two ends. CDR1 is SNHLY and CDR2 is FYNNEI in the germline V gene. The CDR3 is 15 residues long. Here the CDR3 DNA reads TGTGCCAGCAGTGAAGCGCAACTAAGCGCAGAGACCCAGTACTTC. Translation gives CASSEAQLSAETQYF. The full variable domain, completed using reference TRBV2 and TRBJ2-5, is EPEVTQTPSHQVTQMGQEVILRCVPISNHLYFYWYRQILGQKVEFLVSFYNNEISEKSEIFDDQFSVERPDGSNFTLKIRSTKLEDSAMYFCASSEAQLSAETQYFGPGTRLLVL.

The chain carries TRBV2 and TRBJ2-2, with 10 bases identical to TRBD2. The V segment lost 5 bases and the J segment 4 bases; nucleotides outside the gene matches: 10. The CDR3 is 17 amino acids. CDR1 is SNHLY, CDR2 FYNNEI, per germline. The CDR3 DNA follows: TGTGCCAGCAGTCAATTCCCTAGCGGGGGAGGCACCGGGGAGCTGTTTTTT. Amino acids: CASSQFPSGGGTGELFF.

At least ten counts were recorded for this clonotype. V gene TRBV4-1 combines with J gene TRBJ2-3; possibly TRBD2 for D (5 bases). Germline V gives CDR1 MGHRA, CDR2 YSYEKL. CDR3 length equals 14 residues. V was clipped by 4 bases and J by 1 base, with 9 bases between them. The CDR3 DNA follows: TGCGCCAGCAGCCCAGAGGAGGGCACAGATACGCAGTATTTT. This translates into CASSPEEGTDTQYF.

The V gene is TRBV7-2, the J gene TRBJ2-1; either TRBD1 or TRBD2 may fit D (6 bases each). V lost 6 bases and J 6 bases, leaving 15 bases between the germline ends. The germline CDR1 and CDR2 sequences are SGHTA and FQGNSA. The CDR3 has 14 amino acids. CDR3 nucleotides: TGTGCCAGCAGTAAAACGGGGGCGGTCAATGAGCAGTTCTTC. Translating it yields CASSKTGAVNEQFF.

This clonotype has only a few counts. The chain links TRBV12-5 to TRBJ1-1; D perhaps matches TRBD1 (5 bases). The CDR3 loop spans 14 amino acids. Trimming removed 6 bases at V and 1 base at J, with 12 bases between. CDR1 and CDR2 (germline): LGHNT, FRNRAP. The CDR3 DNA sequence: TGTGCTAGTGGCTATGGCGGGGCGAACACTGAAGCTTTCTTT. Its protein product is CASGYGGANTEAFF.

There are many counts of this clonotype. V usage is TRBV7-9 and J usage is TRBJ2-2; unclear D gene. Trimming took off 4 bases at V and 5 bases at J, with 23 bases between the two ends. Per the germline V gene, CDR1 is SEHNR and CDR2 is FQNEAQ (reference sequence). This CDR3 is 18 amino acids long. The CDR3 sequence: CASSSPPESLEPTGELFF. CDR3 sequence (DNA): TGTGCCAGCAGCTCCCCGCCCGAGAGTTTAGAGCCTACCGGGGAGCTGTTTTTT.

The genes are TRBV10-3 and TRBJ1-1; tentative D call: TRBD1 (5 bases). Trimming removed 6 bases at V and 7 bases at J, with 18 bases between. CDR3 size: 14 residues. Germline CDR1 reads ENHRY; CDR2 reads SYGVKD. The CDR3 region is CAIRLQGVEDEAFF. The CDR3 DNA sequence: TGTGCCATCAGGCTGCAGGGCGTGGAAGATGAAGCTTTCTTT.

This clonotype was counted a few times. The chain uses TRBV18 and TRBJ2-2, with D tentatively TRBD2 (5 bases). The germline V gene has CDR1 KGHSH and CDR2 LQKENI. Trimming stripped 10 bases from V and 5 bases from J, with 20 bases between. The CDR3 consists of 15 residues. CDR3 residues: CAIRSGERDTGELFF. The CDR3 region has the DNA TGTGCCATCAGAAGCGGCGAAAGGGATACCGGGGAGCTGTTTTTT. Looking up the rest from reference TRBV18 and TRBJ2-2 gives the full variable domain: NAGVMQNPRHLVRRRGQEARLRCSPMKGHSHVYWYRQLPEEGLKFMVYLQKENIIDESGMPKERFSAEFPKEGPSILRIQQVVRGDSAAYFCAIRSGERDTGELFFGEGSRLTVL.

The rearrangement uses TRBV6-2 or TRBV6-3 and TRBJ1-2; TRBD1 agrees at 7 bases. Germline CDR1 reads MNHEY; CDR2 reads SVGEGT. The V and J ends lost 2 bases and 8 bases, in that order; junction bases with no gene match: 11. The CDR3 has 15 amino acids. The CDR3 spells CASSYLQTGRFGYTF. For the CDR3, the DNA is TGTGCCAGCAGTTACCTGCAGACAGGGAGATTCGGCTACACCTTC.

The chain is built from TRBV5-6 and TRBJ1-2, with D uncertain. This CDR3 contains 16 residues. Trimming shortened V by 0 bases and J by 2 bases, and 14 bases separated the two germline ends. The V gene's germline CDR1 is SGHDT and CDR2 YYEEEE. The CDR3 is CASSLGRYLNNYGYTF. Here the CDR3 DNA reads TGTGCCAGCAGCTTGGGTCGGTACCTAAACAACTATGGCTACACCTTC.

This chain links TRBV15 with TRBJ1-1; 12 bases agree with TRBD1. Per the germline V gene, CDR1 is LNHNV and CDR2 is YYDKDF (reference sequence). This CDR3 has 18 amino acids. V shed 11 bases, J shed 4 bases, and the junction held 20 bases outside the gene matches. CDR3 amino acids: CAPPGGPGQGAAGTEAFF. The CDR3 nucleotides are TGTGCCCCACCCGGAGGGCCGGGACAGGGGGCAGCGGGCACTGAAGCTTTCTTT.

This clonotype was observed a few times. The V call is TRBV12-5, the J call TRBJ1-1, with TRBD1 matching 7 bases. V dropped 2 bases and J dropped 8; count of bases not matched to a gene: 2. This CDR3 contains 12 residues. Looked up from germline, CDR1 is LGHNT and CDR2 is FRNRAP. This chain's CDR3 is CASGLWGQEAFF. The DNA of the CDR3 is TGTGCTAGTGGTTTGTGGGGACAGGAAGCTTTCTTT.

This clonotype was counted between two and nine times. V is TRBV5-6 and J is TRBJ1-3, with D perhaps TRBD1 (5 bases). Germline V CDR1 and CDR2: SGHDT, YYEEEE. V lost 4 bases and J 4 bases, leaving 12 bases between the germline ends. This CDR3 comprises 14 residues. CDR3 residues: CASSHGTLGNTIYF. The CDR3 region has the DNA TGTGCCAGCAGCCACGGGACGCTCGGAAACACCATATATTTT. The entire variable domain, with the rest obtained from reference TRBV5-6 and TRBJ1-3, is as follows: DAGVTQSPTHLIKTRGQQVTLRCSPKSGHDTVSWYQQALGQGPQFIFQYYEEEERQRGNFPDRFSGHQFPNYSSELNVNALLLGDSALYLCASSHGTLGNTIYFGEGSWLTVV.

This clonotype was recorded a few times. This rearrangement joins TRBV12-3 or TRBV12-4 to TRBJ1-6; D unclear. The V and J ends lost 2 bases and 7 bases respectively, with 9 bases between them. There are 14 residues in the CDR3. The CDR3 region is CASSLIQRNSPLHF. The CDR3 coding sequence is TGTGCCAGCAGTTTAATCCAGCGGAATTCACCCCTCCACTTT.

As regards this clonotype: In this CDR3 the conserved last residue, phenylalanine or tryptophan, is missing, so a read error is likely. The V and J genes are TRBV27 and TRBJ1-5; D call uncertain. The ends were cut back, 5 bases at V and 7 bases at J, with 18 bases in the middle. This CDR3 spans 15 amino acids. Germline lookup yields CDR1 MNHEY and CDR2 SMNVEV (reference sequence). Here the CDR3 DNA reads TGTGCCAGCAGTCTCCGGACGGGCCTCGAGCAGCCCCAGCATCTT. This codes for CASSLRTGLEQPQHL.

This sequence joins TRBV20-1 and TRBJ2-1; 10 bases line up with TRBD2. Germline values: CDR1 DFQATT, CDR2 SNEGSKA (reference sequence). This CDR3 has 15 amino acids. V was pared by 4 bases and J by 3 bases, with 6 bases of the junction left unmatched. The CDR3 sequence is CSAIGSGGLYNEQFF. The DNA for the CDR3 is TGCAGTGCTATAGGTAGCGGGGGGCTCTACAATGAGCAGTTCTTC.